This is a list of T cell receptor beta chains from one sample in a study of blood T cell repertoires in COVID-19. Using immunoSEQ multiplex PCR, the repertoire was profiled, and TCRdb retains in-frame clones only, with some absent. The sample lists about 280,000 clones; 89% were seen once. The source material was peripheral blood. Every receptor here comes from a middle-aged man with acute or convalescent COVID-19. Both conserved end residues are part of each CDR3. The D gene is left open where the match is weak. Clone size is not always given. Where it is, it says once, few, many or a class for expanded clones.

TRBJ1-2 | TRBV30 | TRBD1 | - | CARSGQGEGNYGYTF | TGTGCCCGCTCCGGACAGGGTGAAGGGAACTATGGCTACACCTTC
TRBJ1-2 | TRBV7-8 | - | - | CASSARVETGYTF | TGTGCCAGCAGTGCCAGGGTCGAAACTGGCTACACCTTC
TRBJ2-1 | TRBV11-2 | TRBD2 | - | CASSGSGGANEQFF | TGTGCCAGCAGCGGTAGCGGGGGGGCCAATGAGCAGTTCTTC
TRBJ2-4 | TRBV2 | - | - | CASRVAGAGSIQYF | TGTGCCAGCAGGGTGGCAGGAGCGGGCAGCATTCAGTACTTC
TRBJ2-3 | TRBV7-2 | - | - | CASSLRGRHRTDTQYF | TGTGCCAGCAGCTTAAGGGGCCGACATCGGACAGATACGCAGTATTTT
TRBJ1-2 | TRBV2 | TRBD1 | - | CASIGTGGNYGYTF | TGTGCCAGCATCGGGACAGGGGGCAACTATGGCTACACCTTC
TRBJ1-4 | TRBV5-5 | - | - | CASSLDISVKLFF | TGTGCCAGCAGCCTGGACATTTCTGTAAAACTGTTTTTT
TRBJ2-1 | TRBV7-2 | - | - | CASSSSPGSSYNEQFF | TGTGCCAGCAGCTCCTCACCCGGGAGCTCCTACAATGAGCAGTTCTTC
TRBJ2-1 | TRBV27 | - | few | CASSPRSAVNNEQFF | TGTGCCAGCAGTCCCAGGTCCGCCGTCAACAATGAGCAGTTCTTC
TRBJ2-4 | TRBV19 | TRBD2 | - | CASSASGGKNIQYF | TGTGCCAGTAGTGCTAGCGGGGGGAAAAACATTCAGTACTTC
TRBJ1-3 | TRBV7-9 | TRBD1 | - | CASSFFTGGLSGNTIYF | TGTGCCAGCAGCTTCTTTACAGGGGGCCTCTCTGGAAACACCATATATTTT
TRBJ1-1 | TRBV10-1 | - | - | CASSEAGRPEAFF | TGCGCCAGCAGTGAAGCGGGGCGGCCTGAAGCTTTCTTT
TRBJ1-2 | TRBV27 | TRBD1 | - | CASSRDRLYGYTF | TGTGCCAGCAGCAGGGACAGATTATATGGCTACACCTTC
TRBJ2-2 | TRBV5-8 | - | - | CATNGLSYTGELFF | TGTGCCACCAACGGGTTAAGTTACACCGGGGAGCTGTTTTTT
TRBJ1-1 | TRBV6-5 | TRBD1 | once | CASSYGFDRADTEAFF | TGTGCCAGCAGTTACGGTTTCGACAGGGCTGACACTGAAGCTTTCTTT
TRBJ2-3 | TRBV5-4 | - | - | CASSLGDRIPTDTQYF | TGTGCCAGCAGCTTGGGCGACAGGATCCCCACAGATACGCAGTATTTT
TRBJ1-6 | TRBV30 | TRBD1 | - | CAWSRGLLSPLHF | TGTGCCTGGTCCAGGGGGCTCCTTTCACCCCTCCACTTT
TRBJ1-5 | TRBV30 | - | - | CAWSVRSSLQIYQPQHF | TGTGCCTGGAGTGTCCGTTCGTCGCTCCAGATATATCAGCCCCAGCATTTT
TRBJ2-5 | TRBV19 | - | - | CASSTQVGQETQYF | TGTGCCAGTAGTACTCAGGTTGGGCAAGAGACCCAGTACTTC
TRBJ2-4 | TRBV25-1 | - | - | CASSDPNLTAKNIQYF | TGTGCCAGCAGTGATCCTAACCTCACAGCCAAAAACATTCAGTACTTC
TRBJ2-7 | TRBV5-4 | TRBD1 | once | CASSLGQGAPSSYEQYF | TGTGCCAGCAGCTTAGGACAGGGGGCGCCGAGCTCCTACGAGCAGTACTTC
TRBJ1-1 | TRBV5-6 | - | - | CASRFDRGTEAFF | TGTGCCAGCAGATTCGATAGGGGGACTGAAGCTTTCTTT
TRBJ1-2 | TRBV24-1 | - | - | CATSGAGGYTF | TGTGCCACCAGTGGGGCGGGAGGCTACACCTTC
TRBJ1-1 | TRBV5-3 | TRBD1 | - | CARSLVDRGQNTEAFF | TGTGCCAGAAGCTTGGTGGACAGGGGACAAAACACTGAAGCTTTCTTT
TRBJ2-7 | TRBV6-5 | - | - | CASSYSFGQGGTEQYF | TGTGCCAGCAGTTACTCATTTGGACAGGGAGGGACAGAGCAGTACTTC
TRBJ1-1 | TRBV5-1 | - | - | CASSSDTQAFF | TGCGCCAGCAGCTCTGACACCCAAGCTTTCTTT
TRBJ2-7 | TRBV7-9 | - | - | CASSSWAASYEQYF | TGTGCCAGCAGCTCTTGGGCCGCCTCCTACGAGCAGTACTTC
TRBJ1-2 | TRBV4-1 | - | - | CASSQERTLRVYGYTF | TGCGCCAGCAGCCAAGAAAGGACATTGAGAGTCTATGGCTACACCTTC
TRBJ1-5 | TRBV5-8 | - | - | CASSLGTISNQPQHF | TGTGCCAGCAGCTTGGGCACTATTAGCAATCAGCCCCAGCATTTT
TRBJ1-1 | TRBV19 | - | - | CASSIFRGMNTEAFF | TGTGCCAGTAGTATTTTCAGGGGTATGAACACTGAAGCTTTCTTT